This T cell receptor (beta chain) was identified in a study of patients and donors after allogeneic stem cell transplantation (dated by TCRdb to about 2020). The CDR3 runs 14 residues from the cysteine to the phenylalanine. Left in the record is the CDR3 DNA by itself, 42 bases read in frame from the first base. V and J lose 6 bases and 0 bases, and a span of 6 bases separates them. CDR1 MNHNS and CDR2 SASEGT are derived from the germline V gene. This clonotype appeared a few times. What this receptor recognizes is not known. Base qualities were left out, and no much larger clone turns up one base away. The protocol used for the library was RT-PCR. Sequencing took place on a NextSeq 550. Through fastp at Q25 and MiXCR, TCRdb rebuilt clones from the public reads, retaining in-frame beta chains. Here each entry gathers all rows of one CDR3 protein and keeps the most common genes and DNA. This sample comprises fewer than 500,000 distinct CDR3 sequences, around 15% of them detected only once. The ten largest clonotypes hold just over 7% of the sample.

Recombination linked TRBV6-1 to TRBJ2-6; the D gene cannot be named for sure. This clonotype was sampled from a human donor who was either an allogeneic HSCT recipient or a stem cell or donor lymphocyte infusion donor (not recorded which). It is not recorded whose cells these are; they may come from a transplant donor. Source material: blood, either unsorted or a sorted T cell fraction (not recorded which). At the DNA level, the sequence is TGTGCCAGCAGAAGGGTCTCTGGGGCCAACGTCCTGACTTTC. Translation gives CASRRVSGANVLTF.